These T cell receptor beta chains were read from a single sample in a study of blood T cell repertoires in COVID-19. The data were produced by immunoSEQ multiplex PCR, yet TCRdb's version contains in-frame clones alone and is incomplete. The table lists more than 300,000 clones, roughly 87% of them singletons. Sequencing was carried out using PBMCs or T cells enriched from blood (not recorded which). These receptors originate from a woman aged 25 to 39 who had recovered from COVID-19. CDR3s include the opening cysteine and the closing phenylalanine or tryptophan. A D gene is named only where the DNA matches it firmly. Expanded clones get a size class; other rows say once, few or many, or leave the size out.

D gene	clone size	V gene	J gene	CDR3 DNA	CDR3 protein
.	few	TRBV6-1	TRBJ1-1	TGTGCCAGCAGTGAAATTACGGGGGGAAACACTGAAGCTTTCTTT	CASSEITGGNTEAFF
.	.	TRBV4-1	TRBJ2-7	TGCGCCAGCAGCCAAGGAGTCGACTACGAGCAGTACTTC	CASSQGVDYEQYF
.	.	TRBV19	TRBJ1-2	TGTGCCAGTAGTGCCCAAATCGGTTCGGGTGGGAACTATGGCTACACCTTC	CASSAQIGSGGNYGYTF
.	once	TRBV18	TRBJ1-6	TGTGCCAGCTCACCAACTAGGCAGCAGGATAATTCACCCCTCCACTTT	CASSPTRQQDNSPLHF
TRBD1	once	TRBV5-4	TRBJ2-5	TGTGCCAGCAGCTTGGGTGCAGGGGGCTTACAAGAGACCCAGTACTTC	CASSLGAGGLQETQYF
.	.	TRBV19	TRBJ2-1	TGTGCCAGTAGTATACCGGGGGTGCTCCGTGAGCAGTTCTTC	CASSIPGVLREQFF
.	few	TRBV10-3	TRBJ1-1	TGTGCCATCACTCAGGGCCCGAACACTGAAGCTTTCTTT	CAITQGPNTEAFF
TRBD1	once	TRBV15	TRBJ1-6	TGTGCCACCAGCACTAAGACAGGGGTTAACTCACCCCTCCACTTT	CATSTKTGVNSPLHF
TRBD1	.	TRBV7-8	TRBJ1-2	TGTGCCAGCAGTTCGGACAGGTCCCATGGCTACACCTTC	CASSSDRSHGYTF
TRBD1	.	TRBV19	TRBJ1-4	TGTGCCAGTCGAATGAGGGGGCCTGGGGGACTGTTTTTT	CASRMRGPGGLFF
.	.	TRBV6-5	TRBJ1-6	TGTGCCAGCAGTTTCCAGGGTAGGGATAATTCACCCCTCCACTTT	CASSFQGRDNSPLHF
.	once	TRBV2	TRBJ1-5	TGTGCCAGCAGTGAAGCCGGAGGGTTAGGCAATCAGCCCCAGCATTTT	CASSEAGGLGNQPQHF
.	.	TRBV6-5	TRBJ1-1	TGTGCCAGCAGATGGGCCCGGAACACTGAAGCTTTCTTT	CASRWARNTEAFF
.	.	TRBV19	TRBJ1-5	TGTGCCAGTAGTATTGGAGGGTATAGCAATCAGCCCCAGCATTTT	CASSIGGYSNQPQHF
TRBD1	.	TRBV7-9	TRBJ1-5	TGTGCCAGCAGCTCGACAGGGTACAATCAGCCCCAGCATTTT	CASSSTGYNQPQHF